The 17 T cell receptor beta chains in this list originate from one sample, sequenced in a study of T cell responses to AZD1222 COVID-19 vaccine. Measured with immunoSEQ multiplex PCR; TCRdb has only the in-frame clones, and not every one. The table has over 85,000 clones, 92% seen once. This specimen consisted of peripheral blood, obtained on day 0 of AZD1222 vaccination. The source is an adult in good health.

The gene calls are TRBV7-8 and TRBJ1-1; 7 bases agree with TRBD1. Germline trimming cut 5 bases from V and 0 bases from J; bases unmatched to any gene: 12. The CDR3 spans 17 residues. Germline loops: CDR1 SGHVS, CDR2 FQNEAQ. CDR3 loop: CASSPEGAIGLNTEAFF. CDR3 sequence (DNA): TGTGCCAGCAGCCCGGAGGGGGCCATTGGCCTGAACACTGAAGCTTTCTTT.

The V and J genes are TRBV6-5 and TRBJ2-7; a weak D match, TRBD1 (5 bases). Germline V gene sequence: CDR1 MNHEY, CDR2 SVGAGI. The CDR3 runs 14 residues. V was cut by 0 bases and J by 3 bases, with 9 bases left in between. The CDR3 DNA sequence: TGTGCCAGCAGTTACTCGAGGACAATCTACGAGCAGTACTTC. Translated, it gives CASSYSRTIYEQYF.

J is TRBJ1-3 and V is TRBV3-1 (or the pseudogene TRBV3-2); D unresolved. The length of the CDR3 is 14 residues. Germline assignment: CDR1 LGHDT and CDR2 YNNKEL (reference sequence). V was trimmed by 1 base and J by 6 bases, leaving 10 bases between them. The CDR3 sequence is CASSQVGSLNTIYF. For the CDR3, the DNA is TGTGCCAGCAGCCAAGTGGGATCATTAAACACCATATATTTT.

The J gene is TRBJ2-7, the V gene TRBV2; 7 bases match TRBD2. Trimming at V came to 7 bases and at J to 4 bases, leaving 4 bases not matched to a gene. The CDR3 length is 12 residues. CDR1 and CDR2 from the germline V gene are SNHLY and FYNNEI. CDR3 protein: CASISSGYEQYF. DNA of the CDR3: TGTGCCAGCATCTCTAGCGGATACGAGCAGTACTTC.

As DNA, the CDR3 is TGCGCCAGCAGTGAGCCTTACAGGGTTGCTGAAGCTTTCTTT. This encodes CASSEPYRVAEAFF. The gene calls are TRBV10-2 and TRBJ1-1; maybe TRBD1 (6 bases). The CDR3 has 14 amino acids. The germline V and J ends were trimmed by 2 bases and 6 bases, with 13 bases remaining between them. Germline V gives CDR1 WSHSY, CDR2 SAAADI.

This clone has only one observation. For the CDR3, the DNA is TGCGCCAGCAGCTTGAATGGTGCAGACCAAGAGACCCAGTACTTC. This encodes CASSLNGADQETQYF. This rearrangement joins TRBV5-1 to TRBJ2-5; D remains ambiguous. Germline assignment: CDR1 SGHRS and CDR2 YFSETQ. Trimming shortened V by 1 base and J by 0 bases, and 10 bases separated the two germline ends. The CDR3 contains 15 residues.

The J gene is TRBJ2-7, the V gene TRBV28; D not resolved. CDR1 is MDHEN and CDR2 is SYDVKM in the germline V gene. The V end was cut by 7 bases, the J end by 2 bases, with 6 bases between. CDR3 size: 11 residues. DNA of the CDR3: TGTGCCAGCATGGGCGCCTACGAGCAGTACTTC. Its protein is CASMGAYEQYF.

The J gene is TRBJ1-2, the V gene TRBV9; possibly TRBD1 for D (5 bases). The CDR3 has 12 residues. Germline V gene lookup returns CDR1 SGDLS and CDR2 YYNGEE. Trimming took 0 bases from V and 8 from J, leaving 8 bases between them. CDR3 bases: TGTGCCAGCAGCGTAGATGGGGACGGCTACACCTTC. As protein: CASSVDGDGYTF.

CDR3 sequence (DNA): TGTGCCAGCCGGCCCAAGCGGGGGGGCTCTCTTGGCACAGATACGCAGTATTTT. Translation gives CASRPKRGGSLGTDTQYF. The chain recombines TRBV3-1 (or the pseudogene TRBV3-2) with TRBJ2-3; TRBD2 matches at 10 bases. The junction had 15 bases not matched to a gene; V was cut back by 8 bases and J by 1 base. CDR1 and CDR2 from the germline V gene are LGHDT and YNNKEL (reference sequence). This CDR3 region has 18 residues.

V gene TRBV20-1 combines with J gene TRBJ1-1, with D hard to call. Trimming shortened V by 6 bases and J by 1 base, and 6 bases separated the two germline ends. The CDR3 is 11 residues long. Germline loops: CDR1 DFQATT, CDR2 SNEGSKA (reference sequence). CDR3 DNA sequence: TGCAGTGCGACGGAGAACACTGAAGCTTTCTTT. Its translation is CSATENTEAFF.

This clone was picked up a small number of times. The CDR3 sequence: CASSQEGGIGIWGFF. As DNA, the CDR3 is TGTGCCAGCAGCCAAGAGGGAGGGATCGGTATCTGGGGTTTCTTT. This chain joins TRBV4-2 and TRBJ1-1; D is uncertain. The germline V gene has CDR1 LGHNA and CDR2 YNFKEQ. V lost 0 bases, J lost 13 bases, and 21 bases lay in between. CDR3 size: 15 residues.

The chain has TRBV28 and TRBJ2-7; possibly TRBD2 for D (5 bases). The V and J ends lost 6 bases and 2 bases respectively, with 8 bases between them. Germline loops: CDR1 MDHEN, CDR2 SYDVKM. The CDR3 totals 12 residues. In DNA form, the CDR3 reads TGTGCCAGCAGGGACGGGGCCTACGAGCAGTACTTC. This sequence encodes CASRDGAYEQYF.

The chain employs TRBV5-6 and TRBJ2-1; tentatively, D is TRBD2 (5 bases). Germline CDR1 is SGHDT and CDR2 is YYEEEE. The CDR3 extends over 13 amino acids. V dropped 4 bases and J dropped 6 bases, with 11 bases sitting between them. The CDR3 protein is CASSRRGINEQFF. Written as DNA, the CDR3 is TGTGCCAGCAGCCGCCGAGGGATCAATGAGCAGTTCTTC.

The gene calls are TRBV7-2 and TRBJ2-1; D ambiguous. Trimming shortened V by 5 bases and J by 10 bases, and 12 bases separated the two germline ends. The CDR3 runs 12 residues. Germline assignment: CDR1 SGHTA and CDR2 FQGNSA. The CDR3 loop is CASSRLLTEQFF. In nucleotides, the CDR3 is TGTGCCAGCAGCCGACTGCTCACAGAGCAGTTCTTC.

This clone was recorded only once. The V and J genes are TRBV3-1 (or the pseudogene TRBV3-2) and TRBJ1-5; D may be TRBD1 (6 bases). The CDR3 has 15 amino acids. Germline V gives CDR1 LGHDT, CDR2 YNNKEL (reference sequence). The ends were cut back, 5 bases at V and 2 bases at J, with 13 bases in the middle. CDR3 region: CASSERGGGNQPQHF. Written as DNA, the CDR3 is TGTGCCAGCAGCGAGCGAGGGGGGGGCAATCAGCCCCAGCATTTT.

The genes are TRBV6-5 and TRBJ1-2, with D unresolved. This CDR3 comprises 13 residues. Between the trimmed V and J ends, which lost 6 bases and 4 bases, there was a span of 12 bases. Germline CDR1 and CDR2: MNHEY and SVGAGI. CDR3 region: CASRTSRSYGYTF. Written as DNA, the CDR3 is TGTGCCAGCAGGACATCGAGGAGCTATGGCTACACCTTC.

The J gene is TRBJ2-3, the V gene TRBV7-9; 11 nucleotides align to TRBD1. Per germline, CDR1 SEHNR and CDR2 FQNEAQ (reference sequence). CDR3 length equals 17 residues. V was clipped by 3 bases and J by 2 bases; unmatched bases: 7. The CDR3 sequence: CASSFTGTGGFTDTQYF. The CDR3 DNA is TGTGCCAGCAGCTTTACCGGGACAGGGGGGTTCACAGATACGCAGTATTTT.